This TCR beta chain derives from a study of T cells in localized non-small cell lung cancer (dated by TCRdb to the early 2020s). Concerning the study at large: Comparing tumors with uninvolved tumor-adjacent lungs, the study looked at the T cell repertoires of hundreds of patients with early-stage NSCLC. The cohort comprised 200 to 300 treatment-naïve NSCLC patients with resected, localized lung tumors. The mean age of the NSCLC patients was just over 65 years, with 130 or so men and 110 or so women. General study outcomes and caveats: Higher T cell density in blood was associated with longer overall survival, whereas higher clonality in adjacent lung was associated with shorter survival. The highest T cell clonality was observed in uninvolved tumor-adjacent lung, where clonality exceeded that of tumor, suggesting that antigenic responses were more focused in uninvolved tumor-adjacent lung. Because multi-region tumor sequencing was not done, intratumor heterogeneity could not be ruled out. Because the study design was exploratory, TCR variables were selected using unadjusted p-values without false-discovery rate correction. Of the top 100 tumor clones, a median of 57 were detected in paired uninvolved adjacent lung; 28 were also among that lung's top 100.

Via the germline V gene, CDR1 is SQVTM and CDR2 ANQGSEA. From the cysteine through the phenylalanine, the CDR3 covers 14 amino acids. Only the CDR3 DNA is retained, 42 bases long and in frame from the first base. Germline trimming: 5 bases from V, 9 bases from J; junction bases outside gene matches: 9. TCR beta CDR3 regions were sequenced from DNA using the immunoSEQ Assay. Processing in the source paper ran as follows. T cell density was computed as TCR beta template counts normalized to usable DNA estimated by amplifying housekeeping genes. The preseqR package was used to estimate richness by extrapolating to 400,000 templates for PBMC samples and to 120,000 templates for tissue samples. Clonality was defined as one minus Pielou's evenness. Differential abundance testing on productive amino-acid clonotypes, with a minimum total count of 5 and an alpha of 0.1, was used to identify tissue-enriched TCRs. The Jaccard Index and the Morisita Overlap Index were used to quantify repertoire overlap between compartments. TCR beta CDR3s were clustered by GLIPH together with public tetramer-defined viral CDR3s, and at least three viral sequences plus V-gene enrichment were required for viral motifs. In TCRdb, the immuneACCESS table is reduced to in-frame sequences with V and J assigned. These tables do not hold every clone; where another copy was compared, an unresolved V gene accounts for under half, and the others remain unexplained. V and J calls and clone size are as listed in that table; D and trimming were resolved from the DNA. The table for this sample lists 1,500 to 2,000 clones; 24% of them were counted only once. 15% of the sample rests with the top ten.

Concerning this clone itself: There is no known antigen for this receptor. No base qualities exist here, and no much larger clone lies one base off it.

At diagnosis, tumor, uninvolved tumor-adjacent lung and peripheral blood were collected and then preserved as a mix of FFPE and fresh-frozen material. This specimen was lung tumor tissue, taken before any cancer treatment. The sequence came from an older female donor with stage II squamous cell lung carcinoma. The V and J segments used are TRBV29-1 and TRBJ2-1; 11 junctional bases match TRBD2. The CDR3 has the sequence CSVYGSGGEGEQFF. In nucleotide form, the sequence is TGCAGCGTTTATGGTAGCGGGGGGGAGGGTGAGCAGTTCTTC.